This T cell receptor (beta chain) is drawn from a study of technical replicates of blood from a few donors. Data came from immunoSEQ multiplex PCR; TCRdb stores just in-frame clones and leaves some out. The table lists some 77,000 clones, over 75% of them singletons. Trimming removed 1 base from V and 0 bases from J, with 10 bases in between. The CDR3 consists of 15 residues. Looked up from germline, CDR1 is SGDLS and CDR2 is YYNGEE. The sequencing sample was made of T cells isolated from PBMCs. This TCR derives from a human donor in good health. J is TRBJ1-2 and V is TRBV9; D perhaps matches TRBD1 (5 bases). CDR3 in DNA: TGTGCCAGCAGCGTATCAGGGCTAGCTAACTATGGCTACACCTTC. Translated, it gives CASSVSGLANYGYTF.